This is a list of T cell receptor beta chains from one sample in a study of blood T cell repertoires in COVID-19. The data were produced by immunoSEQ multiplex PCR, yet TCRdb's version contains in-frame clones alone and is incomplete. This table holds some 250,000 clones, more than 75% found once. The sequenced sample was peripheral blood. The receptors stem from a woman aged 40 to 50 who had recovered from COVID-19. Each CDR3 is given with its conserved first and last residue. D genes are given only for firm matches. Some rows mark clone size as missing; the rest say once, few, many or name a class of expanded clone.

.,TRBV6-6,.,TRBJ1-2,TGTGCCAGCAGTTACCTAAGATCGACAGGAAATGGCTACACCTTC,CASSYLRSTGNGYTF
.,TRBV27,.,TRBJ2-1,TGTGCCAGCAGTCCCCCCGGGGGTGAGCAGTTCTTC,CASSPPGGEQFF
.,TRBV10-3,TRBD1,TRBJ2-1,TGTGCCATCAGTGAGGGGGGGGACAGGGTGTCCAAGGAGCAGTTCTTC,CAISEGGDRVSKEQFF
.,TRBV5-6,TRBD2,TRBJ2-1,TGTGCCAGCACCCCGTTTGGGACTAGCGGGGGCTACAATGAGCAGTTCTTC,CASTPFGTSGGYNEQFF
once,TRBV27,.,TRBJ2-1,TGTGCCAGCAGTTACAGGCAGGGTGAGCAGTTCTTC,CASSYRQGEQFF
.,TRBV18,.,TRBJ1-1,TGTGCCAGCTCAAGGGTCACAGGGACACCGAACACTGAAGCTTTCTTT,CASSRVTGTPNTEAFF
.,TRBV7-8,.,TRBJ1-6,TGTGCCAGCAGCTCCCTGGGGGGGTGGAGGATGGATTCACCCCTCCACTTT,CASSSLGGWRMDSPLHF
.,TRBV6-5,.,TRBJ1-1,TGTGCCAGCCCCGCCCAGGGGAACACTGAAGCTTTCTTT,CASPAQGNTEAFF
.,TRBV30,.,TRBJ1-5,TGTGCCTGGTCGATGGGACTGAGCAATCAGCCCCAGCATTTT,CAWSMGLSNQPQHF
once,TRBV29-1,.,TRBJ1-1,TGCAGCGCCGATACTGGGGGGGTTTTGAGCACTGAAGCTTTCTTT,CSADTGGVLSTEAFF
.,TRBV3-1/TRBV3-2,TRBD2,TRBJ2-4,TGTGCCAGCAGCCAAGATGCGGCTAGCGGGGTAGCCAAAAACATTCAGTACTTC,CASSQDAASGVAKNIQYF
.,TRBV5-5,TRBD2,TRBJ2-2,TGTGCCAGCAGCCCCCGTGTAGCGGGAGGGTTCGCGAACACCGGGGAGCTGTTTTTT,CASSPRVAGGFANTGELFF
.,TRBV7-3,TRBD2,TRBJ2-1,TGTGCCAGCAGCTCCCGGGGGGCTAGCGGGAGGTCTGGGTACAATGAGCAGTTCTTC,CASSSRGASGRSGYNEQFF
once,TRBV13,.,TRBJ2-1,TGTGCCAGCAGCTTGGGGGGCGGGGGCCAGGATGAGCAGTTCTTC,CASSLGGGGQDEQFF
.,TRBV6-1,.,TRBJ2-7,TGTGCCAGCAGTGAAACCCGTCACAGGACTACCTACGAGCAGTACTTC,CASSETRHRTTYEQYF
.,TRBV18,TRBD1,TRBJ2-3,TGTGCCAGCTCACGCGACAGGGGAAGCACAGATACGCAGTATTTT,CASSRDRGSTDTQYF
once,TRBV6-1,.,TRBJ2-5,TGTGCCAGCAGTGAAGGAAGGGGGGGGTGGTACCAAGAGACCCAGTACTTC,CASSEGRGGWYQETQYF
.,TRBV2,TRBD2,TRBJ2-2,TGTGCCAGCAGTGAAAGGGGGACTAGTATCGCCGGGGAGCTGTTTTTT,CASSERGTSIAGELFF
.,TRBV7-2,.,TRBJ2-1,TGTGCCAGCAGCTTTCGCCCTAGCGTCGATGAGCAGTTCTTC,CASSFRPSVDEQFF
.,TRBV6-5,TRBD1,TRBJ1-4,TGTGCCAGCAGTTCCTGGGGGGACAGGGCTGTTGAAAAACTGTTTTTT,CASSSWGDRAVEKLFF
.,TRBV3-1/TRBV3-2,TRBD1,TRBJ1-3,TGTGCCAGCAGCCGGACAGGGGACTCTGGAAACACCATATATTTT,CASSRTGDSGNTIYF
.,TRBV9,.,TRBJ1-3,TGTGCCAGCAACCCGACAGGTGACGGAAACACCATATATTTT,CASNPTGDGNTIYF
.,TRBV7-2,TRBD2,TRBJ2-3,TGTGCCAGCAGCACCCCTCTAGGCGGGAGGGTTACGCAGTATTTT,CASSTPLGGRVTQYF
.,TRBV10-3,.,TRBJ1-1,TGTGCCATCAGTGAGTCCTGGGAGGGGAACACTGAAGCTTTCTTT,CAISESWEGNTEAFF
few,TRBV30,.,TRBJ1-5,TGTGCCTGGAGTGTGGTCCGGGGGGGCCATCAGCCCCAGCATTTT,CAWSVVRGGHQPQHF
.,TRBV19,TRBD1,TRBJ1-5,TGTGCCAGTACCCGGGACAGGGCCCAGCCCCAGCATTTT,CASTRDRAQPQHF
once,TRBV25-1,.,TRBJ1-2,TGTGCCAGCAGCACCTCGCGGCGGGGTTGGGACTATGGCTACACCTTC,CASSTSRRGWDYGYTF
.,TRBV28,TRBD1,TRBJ1-5,TGTGCCAGCACGTACAGGGGAGTCGGCAATCAGCCCCAGCATTTT,CASTYRGVGNQPQHF
.,TRBV27,.,TRBJ1-6,TGTGCCAGCAGCCCCGACAGGTATTCACCCCTCCACTTT,CASSPDRYSPLHF
.,TRBV5-1,.,TRBJ1-1,TGCGCCAGCAGGTGGGGCCGAGAGATGAACACTGAAGCTTTCTTT,CASRWGREMNTEAFF
.,TRBV19,TRBD1,TRBJ1-3,TGTGCCAGCAGGGACAGGGTTCGGAACACCATATATTTT,CASRDRVRNTIYF
.,TRBV3-1/TRBV3-2,TRBD2,TRBJ2-7,TGTGCCAGCAGCCAGGGACTAGCAAGCTCCTACGAGCAGTACTTC,CASSQGLASSYEQYF